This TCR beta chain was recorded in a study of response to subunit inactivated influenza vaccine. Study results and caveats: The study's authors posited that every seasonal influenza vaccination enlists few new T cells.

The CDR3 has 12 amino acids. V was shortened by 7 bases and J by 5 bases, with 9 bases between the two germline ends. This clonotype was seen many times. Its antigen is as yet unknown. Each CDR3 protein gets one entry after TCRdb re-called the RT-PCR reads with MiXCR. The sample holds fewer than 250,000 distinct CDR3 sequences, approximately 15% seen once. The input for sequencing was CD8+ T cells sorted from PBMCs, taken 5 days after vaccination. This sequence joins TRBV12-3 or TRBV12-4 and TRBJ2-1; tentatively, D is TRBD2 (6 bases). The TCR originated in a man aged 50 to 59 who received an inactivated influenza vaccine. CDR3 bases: TGTGCCAGCACCTGGGGGGACAATGAGCAGTTCTTC. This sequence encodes CASTWGDNEQFF.